Listed below are T cell receptor beta chains from one sample, sequenced in a study of breast tumors, draining lymph nodes, adjacent tissues. TCRdb fed the multiplex PCR reads into MiXCR, producing one record per CDR3 protein. The sample has approximately 250,000 distinct CDR3 sequences, under 40% seen once. The sequenced sample was axillary lymph node tissue. Every receptor here comes from a female donor with breast cancer. Some clones in this sample may be carry-over from other donors' samples. The CDR3 runs from the conserved cysteine through the conserved F or W. A D gene is named only where the DNA matches it firmly. Clone size appears in some rows only: once, few, many, or a class for an expanded clone.

D	V	J	size	CDR3	DNA
NA	TRBV7-9	TRBJ1-3	NA	CASTRASGNTIYF	TGTGCCAGCACGAGGGCCTCTGGAAACACCATATATTTT
NA	TRBV3-2	TRBJ1-4	NA	CASSQEDLGGKLFF	TGTGCCAGCAGCCAAGAGGACTTAGGGGGGAAACTGTTTTTT
NA	TRBV15	TRBJ2-3	many	CATSPPRGDTQYF	TGTGCCACCAGCCCCCCCCGGGGAGATACGCAGTATTTT
TRBD2	TRBV20-1	TRBJ2-2	many	CSARGLAGGPGAGELFF	TGCAGTGCTAGAGGACTAGCGGGGGGGCCGGGGGCCGGGGAGCTGTTTTTT
TRBD1	TRBV12-3/TRBV12-4	TRBJ2-1	many	CASSLGDRGNNEQFF	TGTGCCAGCAGTTTAGGGGACAGGGGAAACAATGAGCAGTTCTTC
TRBD2	TRBV20-1	TRBJ2-1	NA	CSARSDYPGSGGPRNNEQFF	TGCAGTGCTAGGTCTGACTATCCTGGTAGCGGGGGGCCAAGGAACAATGAGCAGTTCTTC
TRBD2	TRBV20-1	TRBJ2-5	many	CSVFAGGEETQYF	TGCAGTGTATTCGCGGGAGGTGAAGAGACCCAGTACTTC
TRBD2	TRBV11-1	TRBJ2-7	many	CASRSPLAGSFSYEQYF	TGTGCCAGCAGATCCCCCTTAGCGGGCAGTTTCTCCTACGAGCAGTACTTC
TRBD2	TRBV20-1	TRBJ2-7	many	CSRRLAGEWSYYEQYF	TGCAGTAGAAGACTAGCGGGGGAGTGGAGTTATTACGAGCAGTACTTC
TRBD2	TRBV9	TRBJ2-1	many	CASSVDPGLAVYNEQFF	TGTGCCAGCAGCGTGGATCCGGGACTAGCGGTCTACAATGAGCAGTTCTTC
NA	TRBV2	TRBJ2-5	NA	CASSEGLKETQYF	TGTGCCAGCAGTGAAGGGCTAAAAGAGACCCAGTACTTC
NA	TRBV7-2	TRBJ2-1	many	CASSLGRRGHNEQFF	TGTGCCAGCAGCTTAGGACGACGGGGACACAATGAGCAGTTCTTC
TRBD1	TRBV11-1	TRBJ2-1	NA	CASSLEGTGANEQFF	TGTGCCAGCAGCTTAGAGGGGACAGGGGCTAATGAGCAGTTCTTC
TRBD2	TRBV3-1	TRBJ2-6	many	CASSPRGGPGANVLTF	TGTGCCAGCAGCCCACGGGGGGGGCCTGGGGCCAACGTCCTGACTTTC
NA	TRBV7-6	TRBJ2-2	NA	CASSLGTGSGYTGELFF	TGTGCCAGCAGCTTAGGAACGGGGAGCGGCTACACCGGGGAGCTGTTTTTT
NA	TRBV5-6	TRBJ1-2	once	CASRGPFDGYTF	TGTGCCAGCAGGGGGCCTTTCGATGGCTACACCTTC
TRBD2	TRBV7-2	TRBJ2-1	many	CASSSGLAGDNEQFF	TGTGCCAGCAGCTCGGGACTAGCGGGAGATAATGAGCAGTTCTTC
TRBD1	TRBV7-3	TRBJ1-2	many	CASSSGKTGGVEGYTF	TGTGCCAGCAGCTCTGGAAAGACAGGGGGCGTGGAGGGCTACACCTTC
TRBD1	TRBV7-2	TRBJ2-7	NA	CASSEAGQGHYEQYF	TGTGCCAGCAGCGAAGCGGGACAGGGGCACTACGAGCAGTACTTC
NA	TRBV12-3/TRBV12-4	TRBJ2-5	many	CASSPPRGGQETQYF	TGTGCCAGCAGCCCCCCCCGGGGTGGGCAAGAGACCCAGTACTTC
TRBD1	TRBV5-6	TRBJ2-6	many	CASTPSWGQGVAGANVLTF	TGTGCCAGCACCCCTTCTTGGGGCCAGGGGGTAGCTGGGGCCAACGTCCTGACTTTC
TRBD1	TRBV6-5	TRBJ2-5	NA	CASSQYRGETQYF	TGTGCCAGCAGCCAATACAGGGGGGAGACCCAGTACTTC
TRBD2	TRBV19	TRBJ2-5	many	CASSILEAGGQETQYF	TGTGCCAGTAGTATTTTAGAGGCGGGAGGACAAGAGACCCAGTACTTC
NA	TRBV20-1	TRBJ2-1	NA	CSPDYPARYNEQFF	TGCAGCCCCGATTACCCTGCTAGATACAATGAGCAGTTCTTC
NA	TRBV9	TRBJ1-3	many	CASSARDSDTGNTIYF	TGTGCCAGCAGCGCCCGGGACTCCGACACTGGAAACACCATATATTTT
TRBD2	TRBV12-3/TRBV12-4	TRBJ2-2	many	CASSWTSGRAKDTGELFF	TGTGCCAGCAGTTGGACTAGCGGGAGGGCAAAGGACACCGGGGAGCTGTTTTTT
TRBD1	TRBV12-3/TRBV12-4	TRBJ1-2	NA	CASSLVGQGTVGYTF	TGTGCCAGCAGTTTAGTCGGACAGGGGACAGTCGGCTACACCTTC
NA	TRBV20-1	TRBJ1-1	NA	CSARDRRKNTEAFF	TGCAGTGCTAGAGATCGACGGAAGAACACTGAAGCTTTCTTT
NA	TRBV19	TRBJ1-1	NA	CASSSYRVPEAFF	TGTGCCAGTAGTAGCTACAGGGTTCCTGAAGCTTTCTTT
TRBD2	TRBV19	TRBJ2-3	many	CASKSGGSTDTQYF	TGTGCCAGTAAGAGCGGGGGGTCCACAGATACGCAGTATTTT
NA	TRBV6-1	TRBJ1-2	many	CASSDGRVGGYTF	TGTGCCAGCAGTGATGGCAGGGTAGGCGGCTACACCTTC
NA	TRBV30	TRBJ2-3	many	CACSGWGTTDTQYF	TGTGCCTGTTCGGGGTGGGGTACCACAGATACGCAGTATTTT
NA	TRBV3-1	TRBJ2-2	NA	CASSSWGSGTGELFF	TGTGCCAGCAGCTCCTGGGGGAGCGGCACCGGGGAGCTGTTTTTT
NA	TRBV7-9	TRBJ2-5	NA	CASSPSEYQETQYF	TGTGCCAGCAGCCCTAGTGAGTACCAAGAGACCCAGTACTTC
TRBD1	TRBV19	TRBJ1-6	NA	CASSATGVSPLHF	TGTGCCAGTAGTGCCACAGGGGTGTCACCCCTCCACTTT
NA	TRBV20-1	TRBJ2-3	NA	CSAKEGQWGYTDTQYF	TGCAGTGCTAAGGAGGGACAGTGGGGCTACACAGATACGCAGTATTTT
TRBD2	TRBV7-7	TRBJ2-1	NA	CASSFTGPSSLVSGRATYNEQFF	TGTGCTAGCAGTTTCACAGGCCCTAGCAGCTTAGTTAGCGGGAGGGCAACCTACAATGAGCAGTTCTTC
NA	TRBV7-2	TRBJ2-3	NA	CASSVNPTDTQYF	TGTGCCAGCAGCGTCAATCCGACAGATACGCAGTATTTT
NA	TRBV5-1	TRBJ1-2	many	CASSSGQGTYGYTF	TGCGCCAGCAGCTCGGGGCAAGGGACCTATGGCTACACCTTC
TRBD1	TRBV6-5	TRBJ2-5	many	CASSAGQGETQYF	TGTGCCAGCAGTGCCGGACAGGGGGAGACCCAGTACTTC
NA	TRBV3-1	TRBJ1-2	few	CASSQPGLQGKGYTF	TGTGCCAGCAGCCAACCGGGACTCCAAGGGAAGGGCTACACCTTC
NA	TRBV25-1	TRBJ2-1	many	CASSVAHEQFF	TGTGCCAGCAGTGTAGCACACGAGCAGTTCTTC
NA	TRBV10-3	TRBJ2-7	NA	CAISSRDEQYF	TGTGCCATCAGTAGCAGGGACGAGCAGTACTTC
NA	TRBV9	TRBJ2-5	many	CASSVRGQGETQSF	TGTGCCAGCAGCGTACGGGGGCAGGGAGAGACCCAGTCCTTC
NA	TRBV20-1	TRBJ1-2	once	CSAAPGLDYGYTF	TGCAGTGCTGCTCCAGGGTTAGACTATGGCTACACCTTC
NA	TRBV20-1	TRBJ1-4	NA	CSASSIYVGLRGEKLFF	TGCAGTGCCAGTAGTATCTACGTGGGGCTACGAGGTGAAAAACTGTTTTTT
NA	TRBV5-1	TRBJ2-4	NA	CASSPQEPKNIQYF	TGCGCCAGCAGTCCGCAGGAGCCGAAAAACATTCAGTACTTC
NA	TRBV12-3/TRBV12-4	TRBJ1-1	NA	CASSLLQGLGRHTEAFF	TGTGCCAGCAGTTTACTGCAGGGCCTGGGGAGGCACACTGAAGCTTTCTTT
TRBD2	TRBV9	TRBJ2-7	NA	CASSVDLRVAGDTEQYF	TGTGCCAGCAGCGTAGACCTCCGTGTAGCGGGAGATACTGAGCAGTACTTC
NA	TRBV6-1	TRBJ1-3	NA	CASSPRRGNTIYF	TGTGCCAGCAGTCCCCGAAGAGGAAACACCATATATTTT
NA	TRBV18	TRBJ2-7	NA	CASSRGDVNYEQYF	TGTGCCAGCTCACGAGGGGACGTAAACTACGAGCAGTACTTC
NA	TRBV6-6	TRBJ1-5	NA	CASSYSIFSNQPQHF	TGTGCCAGCAGTTACTCGATTTTTAGCAATCAGCCCCAGCATTTT
TRBD2	TRBV10-3	TRBJ2-3	NA	CAISLAGGDTQYF	TGTGCCATCAGCTTAGCGGGGGGAGATACGCAGTATTTT
NA	TRBV5-6	TRBJ1-4	NA	CASSLGWGAEKLFF	TGTGCCAGCAGCTTGGGATGGGGGGCCGAAAAACTGTTTTTT
NA	TRBV2	TRBJ2-1	many	CASERIADPNEQFF	TGTGCCAGCGAACGGATAGCGGACCCCAATGAGCAGTTCTTC
TRBD1	TRBV24-1	TRBJ2-1	NA	CATSDSSGGTDTQFF	TGTGCCACCAGTGATAGCTCAGGGGGCACAGATACGCAGTTCTTC
NA	TRBV7-7	TRBJ2-5	NA	CARDSGGGETQYF	TGTGCTAGAGATTCGGGGGGCGGAGAGACCCAGTACTTC
NA	TRBV6-1	TRBJ1-6	many	CASREQDRTSPLHF	TGTGCCAGCAGGGAACAGGATCGGACGTCACCCCTCCACTTT